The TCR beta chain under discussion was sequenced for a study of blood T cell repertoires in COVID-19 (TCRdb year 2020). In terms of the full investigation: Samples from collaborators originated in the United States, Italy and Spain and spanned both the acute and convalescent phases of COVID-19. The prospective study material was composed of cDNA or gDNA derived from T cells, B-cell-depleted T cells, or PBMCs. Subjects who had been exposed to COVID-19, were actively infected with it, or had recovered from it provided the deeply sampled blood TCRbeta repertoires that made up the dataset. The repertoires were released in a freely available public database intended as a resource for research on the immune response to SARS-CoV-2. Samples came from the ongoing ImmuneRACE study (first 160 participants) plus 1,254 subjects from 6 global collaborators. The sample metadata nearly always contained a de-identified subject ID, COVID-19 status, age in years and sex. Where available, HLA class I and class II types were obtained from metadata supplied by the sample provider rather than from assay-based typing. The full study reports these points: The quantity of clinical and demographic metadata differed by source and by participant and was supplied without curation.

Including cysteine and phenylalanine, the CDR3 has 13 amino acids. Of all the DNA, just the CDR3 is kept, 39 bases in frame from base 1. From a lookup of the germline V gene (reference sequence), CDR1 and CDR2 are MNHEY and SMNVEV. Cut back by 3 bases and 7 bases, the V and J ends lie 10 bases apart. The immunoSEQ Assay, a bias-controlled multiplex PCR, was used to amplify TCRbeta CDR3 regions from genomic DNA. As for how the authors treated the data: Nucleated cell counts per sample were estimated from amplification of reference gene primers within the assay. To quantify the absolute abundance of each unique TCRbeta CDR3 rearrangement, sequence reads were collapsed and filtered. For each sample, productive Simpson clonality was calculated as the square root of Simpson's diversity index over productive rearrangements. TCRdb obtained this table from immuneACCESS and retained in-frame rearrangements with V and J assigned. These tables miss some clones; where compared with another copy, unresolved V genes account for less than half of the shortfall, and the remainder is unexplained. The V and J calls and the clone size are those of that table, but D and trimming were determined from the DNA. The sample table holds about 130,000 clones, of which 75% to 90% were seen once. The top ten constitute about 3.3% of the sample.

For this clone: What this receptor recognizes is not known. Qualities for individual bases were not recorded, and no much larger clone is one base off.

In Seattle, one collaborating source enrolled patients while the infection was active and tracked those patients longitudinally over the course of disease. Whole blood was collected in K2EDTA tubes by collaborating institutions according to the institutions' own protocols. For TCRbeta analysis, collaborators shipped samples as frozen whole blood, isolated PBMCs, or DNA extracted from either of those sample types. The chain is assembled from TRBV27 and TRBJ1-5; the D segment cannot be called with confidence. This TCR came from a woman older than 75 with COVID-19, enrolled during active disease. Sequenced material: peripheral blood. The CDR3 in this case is CASSLEEGQPQHF. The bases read TGTGCCAGCAGTTTGGAGGAGGGCCAGCCCCAGCATTTT.